This T cell receptor (beta chain) came from a study of Ad26.COV2.S vaccination and SARS-CoV-2 variants. In germline, CDR1 is SGDLS, CDR2 YYNGEE. The V end was cut by 0 bases, the J end by 2 bases, with 6 bases between. CDR3 size: 14 residues. Treatment here: around 19 received Ad26.COV2.S at low or high dose, single or two shots; roughly five received placebo; per-sample allocation not given. The samples were gathered on day 63 after the first injection of vaccine or placebo. This table comes from immunoSEQ multiplex PCR, and its TCRdb copy is limited to in-frame clones, with some not included. This repertoire shows 350,000 to 500,000 clones, 89% found once; its top ten account for about 2.5%.

The chain combines TRBV9 with TRBJ2-1; D not resolved. Sequences were derived from peripheral blood, sampled in a trial of Ad26.COV2.S vaccine versus placebo. The TCR comes from a person between 18 and 60 years old who received the Ad26.COV2.S COVID-19 vaccine or a placebo. DNA for the CDR3: TGTGCCAGCAGCGTAGTGGCGACCTACAATGAGCAGTTCTTC. Protein sequence: CASSVVATYNEQFF.